This is a list of T cell receptor beta chains from one sample in a study of cytomegalovirus exposure and HLA in healthy donors. The protocol was immunoSEQ multiplex PCR, while the TCRdb copy is restricted to in-frame clones and leaves out a portion. The sample lists 140,000 to 150,000 clones, about 81% seen once, with 6% to 8.5% in the top ten. Sequences were obtained from PBMCs. Receptors originate from a man aged 25-45 years in good health and CMV-seronegative. CDR3s include the opening cysteine and the closing phenylalanine or tryptophan. Each record gives: CDR3 DNA, CDR3 protein, V gene, J gene, D gene, clone size. D genes are given only for firm matches. Clone size is shown for a subset of rows, as once, few, many or a class of expanded clone.

TGTGCCAGCAGTACCGGGACAGAGCATGAGCAGTTCTTC	CASSTGTEHEQFF	TRBV5-4	TRBJ2-1	TRBD1	.
TGTGCCAGCAGTTTATCTTTCCCCAACACAGATACGCAGTATTTT	CASSLSFPNTDTQYF	TRBV27	TRBJ2-3	.	.
TGTGCCAGCAGTTTCTCGGCAGGGGAAAAAACGGCTGAAGCTTTCTTT	CASSFSAGEKTAEAFF	TRBV27	TRBJ1-1	.	few
TGTGCCAGCAGGGGGACAGGGGGCCGGGAGCTGTTTTTT	CASRGTGGRELFF	TRBV6-1	TRBJ2-2	TRBD1	few
TGTGCCAGCAGTTACAATTCCCCCGTAGATACGCAGTATTTT	CASSYNSPVDTQYF	TRBV6-6	TRBJ2-3	.	once
TGTGCCAGCAGTGCGAGTAGCGGGAGGAACGAGCAGTACTTC	CASSASSGRNEQYF	TRBV2	TRBJ2-7	TRBD2	.
TGTGCCAGCAGCCCTCGCGGGACAGGGGGCGGTCCTGAAGCTTTCTTT	CASSPRGTGGGPEAFF	TRBV7-2	TRBJ1-1	TRBD1	.
TGTGCCAGCAGTGAAGAGGGCGGGGGCTGGACTGAAGCTTTCTTT	CASSEEGGGWTEAFF	TRBV6-1	TRBJ1-1	.	.
TGTGCCAGCAGCCCTTCGGGGAGGAATGGGGAGACCCAGTACTTC	CASSPSGRNGETQYF	TRBV6-4	TRBJ2-5	.	.
TGTGCCAGCAGCCCCCGTGGCAATCAGCCCCAGCATTTT	CASSPRGNQPQHF	TRBV21-1	TRBJ1-5	.	.
TGTGCCAGCAGGGAAGGGGGACAGGAGAGGCCCTACGAGCAGTACTTC	CASREGGQERPYEQYF	TRBV2	TRBJ2-7	TRBD1	.
TGTGCCAGCAGTCCCCTTCTAACAGGGAAGGGTGAAGCTTTCTTT	CASSPLLTGKGEAFF	TRBV28	TRBJ1-1	.	.
TGTGCCAGCAGCAGTGGGGTAGCGGGGGGTCCGGAGCTGTTTTTT	CASSSGVAGGPELFF	TRBV7-9	TRBJ2-2	TRBD2	.
TGTGCCAGCGACCCCACTCGACAGATCAATCAGCCCCAGCATTTT	CASDPTRQINQPQHF	TRBV6-6	TRBJ1-5	.	few
TGTGCCAGCAGTTACAGTAGGGGTAACTATGGCTACACCTTC	CASSYSRGNYGYTF	TRBV6-5	TRBJ1-2	.	.
TGTGCCAGCTCACCCGGGACTCTCTCGGGGGAAGAGACCCAGTACTTC	CASSPGTLSGEETQYF	TRBV18	TRBJ2-5	.	few
TGTGCCAGCAGCCAACGCCTCCGGGACAGCCCCCCCTACGAGCAGTACTTC	CASSQRLRDSPPYEQYF	TRBV4-2	TRBJ2-7	TRBD1	.
TGTGCCAGCAGCGTAGTCGGGAGCCAAGAGACCCAGTACTTC	CASSVVGSQETQYF	TRBV9	TRBJ2-5	.	many
TGTGCCAGCAGTTTAAACAGAGAGACCCAGTACTTC	CASSLNRETQYF	TRBV28	TRBJ2-5	.	.
TGTGCCAGCAGTTTAACTCAGGTGGACAATCAGCCCCAGCATTTT	CASSLTQVDNQPQHF	TRBV28	TRBJ1-5	.	.
TGTGCCAGCAGCCCTCAGACAGTGAACACTGAAGCTTTCTTT	CASSPQTVNTEAFF	TRBV7-9	TRBJ1-1	.	.
TGTGCCAGCAGCCCTATAGGGGGCACCATATATTTT	CASSPIGGTIYF	TRBV9	TRBJ1-3	.	.
TGTGCCATCACCTCGGGACAGGGGGGCTATGGCTACACCTTC	CAITSGQGGYGYTF	TRBV10-3	TRBJ1-2	TRBD1	.
TGTGCCAGCAGTGAAGTCGCCGGACAGGCGAGCTCTGGAAACACCATATATTTT	CASSEVAGQASSGNTIYF	TRBV6-1	TRBJ1-3	TRBD1	.
TGTGCCAGCAGTTTAGGAACACCGGGACAGGCAACTAATGAAAAACTGTTTTTT	CASSLGTPGQATNEKLFF	TRBV27	TRBJ1-4	TRBD1	.
TGCAGTGCTAGAGACCCACAGGCCTTTTTT	CSARDPQAFF	TRBV20-1	TRBJ1-2	.	.
TGTGCCAGCAGTTACTCGAGGTCACCAGAGACCCAGTACTTC	CASSYSRSPETQYF	TRBV6-5	TRBJ2-5	.	.
TGTGCCAGTAGTATGATAGGGGTAGTATCCAATGAGCAGTTCTTC	CASSMIGVVSNEQFF	TRBV19	TRBJ2-1	.	.
TGTGCCAGTAGTATAGCCCTAACTAGCGGAACGAACACCGGGGAGCTGTTTTTT	CASSIALTSGTNTGELFF	TRBV19	TRBJ2-2	TRBD2	.
TGTGCCAGCAGCCTACAACAGGGCACCCTAAACACTGAAGCTTTCTTT	CASSLQQGTLNTEAFF	TRBV5-4	TRBJ1-1	.	.
TGTGCCAGCAGAGAAGGGGGGGATCAGCCCCAGCATTTT	CASREGGDQPQHF	TRBV6-1	TRBJ1-5	.	.
TGTGCCAGCAGCTTGGGAGCGGCGAACACCGGGGAGCTGTTTTTT	CASSLGAANTGELFF	TRBV5-4	TRBJ2-2	.	.
TGTGCCAGCTCGGGACAGGGAGATATGTCTAATGAAAAACTGTTTTTT	CASSGQGDMSNEKLFF	TRBV25-1	TRBJ1-4	TRBD1	few
TGTGCCAGCAGTTCAGGGATTAATGAAAAACTGTTTTTT	CASSSGINEKLFF	TRBV28	TRBJ1-4	.	.
TGTGCCAGCAGCCAAGGGGGCAGCCCCTACGAGCAGTACTTC	CASSQGGSPYEQYF	TRBV5-4	TRBJ2-7	TRBD1	.
TGTGCCATCAGGTCGGGTCGGCCCCAGCATTTT	CAIRSGRPQHF	TRBV10-3	TRBJ1-5	.	.
TGTGCCAGCAGTCCCGGCATAGGTCCCAGCTCTGGGGCCAACGGCCTGACTTTC	CASSPGIGPSSGANGLTF	TRBV28	TRBJ2-6	.	.
TGTGCCAGCAGTGAAGGGAAAGGATGGGAGGAGGAAAAACTGTTTTTT	CASSEGKGWEEEKLFF	TRBV6-1	TRBJ1-4	.	.
TGTGCCAGCAGCCCGGTAGCGGGAGGCCGAAATGAGCAGTTCTTC	CASSPVAGGRNEQFF	TRBV5-4	TRBJ2-1	TRBD2	.
TGTGCCAGCAGCTTGGAAGGGGAGGTGACAGATACGCAGTATTTT	CASSLEGEVTDTQYF	TRBV5-5	TRBJ2-3	.	once
TGCAGCGTCCTTCCGGGGTACAATCAGCCCCAGCATTTT	CSVLPGYNQPQHF	TRBV29-1	TRBJ1-5	.	.
TGTGCCATCAGTGAGACCGGGACAGGGTCTCGATACGAGCAGTACTTC	CAISETGTGSRYEQYF	TRBV10-3	TRBJ2-7	TRBD1	.
TGTGCCAGCAGTTTAGACAGGGGTGGATATTTTGAGCAGTTCTTC	CASSLDRGGYFEQFF	TRBV27	TRBJ2-1	TRBD1	.
TGCAGCGTAGGACAGGGAGGCTCTGAAGCTTTCTTT	CSVGQGGSEAFF	TRBV29-1	TRBJ1-1	TRBD1	.
TGTGCCAGCAGTGAGGACAGGTTAAACCTCGGAGCTGGAAACACCATATATTTT	CASSEDRLNLGAGNTIYF	TRBV2	TRBJ1-3	TRBD1	.
TGTGCCAGCTCACCACCTATAGGACAGGGCTATGGCTACACCTTC	CASSPPIGQGYGYTF	TRBV18	TRBJ1-2	TRBD1	.
TGTGCCAGCAGCAAAGAGGGCAGCGGTGAAAAACTGTTTTTT	CASSKEGSGEKLFF	TRBV21-1	TRBJ1-4	.	.
TGCGCCAGCAGCTTGGCCGGACAGGGTGGGGGCACTGAAGCTTTCTTT	CASSLAGQGGGTEAFF	TRBV5-1	TRBJ1-1	TRBD1	.
TGTGCCAGCAGAGCCTTTGGACAGGGGAACACCGGGGAGCTGTTTTTT	CASRAFGQGNTGELFF	TRBV11-2	TRBJ2-2	TRBD1	.
TGTGCCAGCAGTTTGGGAGGGTCTGGGGCCAACGTCCTGACTTTC	CASSLGGSGANVLTF	TRBV28	TRBJ2-6	TRBD2	.
TGTGCCAGCAAAAGGGGCTCCAGTCCAACTAATGAAAAACTGTTTTTT	CASKRGSSPTNEKLFF	TRBV2	TRBJ1-4	.	.
TGTGCCAGCAGTTCAAAGACTGGAGCGGGAGCCCTAGGGAGGTCCTACGAGCAGTACTTC	CASSSKTGAGALGRSYEQYF	TRBV28	TRBJ2-7	TRBD2	.
TGTGCCAGCAGGCTTTCCGGGACAACCTATGGCTACACCTTC	CASRLSGTTYGYTF	TRBV6-5	TRBJ1-2	.	once
TGTGCCAGCACCGAAACAGGGGACGAGCAGTACTTC	CASTETGDEQYF	TRBV28	TRBJ2-7	TRBD1	.